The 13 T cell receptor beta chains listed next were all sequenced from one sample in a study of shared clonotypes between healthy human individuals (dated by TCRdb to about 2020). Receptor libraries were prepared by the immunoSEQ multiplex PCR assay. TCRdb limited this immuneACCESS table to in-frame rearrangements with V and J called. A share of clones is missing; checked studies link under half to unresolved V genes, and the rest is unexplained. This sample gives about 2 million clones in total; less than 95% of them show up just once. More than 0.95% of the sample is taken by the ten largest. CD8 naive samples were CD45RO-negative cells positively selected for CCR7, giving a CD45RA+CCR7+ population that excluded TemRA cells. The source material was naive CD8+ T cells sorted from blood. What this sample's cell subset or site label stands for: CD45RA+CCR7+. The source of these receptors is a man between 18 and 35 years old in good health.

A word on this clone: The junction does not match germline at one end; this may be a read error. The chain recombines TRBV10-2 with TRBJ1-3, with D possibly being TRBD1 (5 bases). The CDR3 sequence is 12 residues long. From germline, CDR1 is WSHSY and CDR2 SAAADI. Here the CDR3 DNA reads TGCGCCAGCAGTGAGTTAGGAGGGGAAAACCTTTTT. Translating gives CASSELGGENLF.

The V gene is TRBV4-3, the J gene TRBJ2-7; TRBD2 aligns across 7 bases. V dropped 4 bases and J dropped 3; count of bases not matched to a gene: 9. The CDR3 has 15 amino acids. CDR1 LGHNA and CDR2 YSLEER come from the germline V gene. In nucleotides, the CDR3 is TGCGCCAGCAGCCCTTCGTGGGGGGGAAGCTACGAGCAGTACTTC. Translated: CASSPSWGGSYEQYF.

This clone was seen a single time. The CDR3 DNA sequence: TGTGCCAGCAGCTTAGTAAGCGGGGGGATCCAAGAGACCCAGTACTTC. Translated: CASSLVSGGIQETQYF. This chain connects TRBV7-9 to TRBJ2-5; TRBD2 aligns across 9 bases. CDR1 and CDR2 from the germline V gene are SEHNR and FQNEAQ (reference sequence). J gave up 1 base and V 1 base, and 4 bases lay outside the gene matches. The CDR3 runs 16 residues.

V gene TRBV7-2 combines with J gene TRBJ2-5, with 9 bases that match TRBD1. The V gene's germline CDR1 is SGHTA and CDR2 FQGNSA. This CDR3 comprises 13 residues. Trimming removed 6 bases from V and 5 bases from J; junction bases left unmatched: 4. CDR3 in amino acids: CASRPGTGETQYF. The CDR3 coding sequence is TGTGCCAGCAGACCCGGGACAGGGGAGACCCAGTACTTC.

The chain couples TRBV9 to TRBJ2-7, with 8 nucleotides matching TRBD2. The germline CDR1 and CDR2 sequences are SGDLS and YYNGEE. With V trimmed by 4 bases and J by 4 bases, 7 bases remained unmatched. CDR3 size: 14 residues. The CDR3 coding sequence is TGTGCCAGCAGCCGGGAGGGAGGGCAATACGAGCAGTACTTC. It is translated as CASSREGGQYEQYF.

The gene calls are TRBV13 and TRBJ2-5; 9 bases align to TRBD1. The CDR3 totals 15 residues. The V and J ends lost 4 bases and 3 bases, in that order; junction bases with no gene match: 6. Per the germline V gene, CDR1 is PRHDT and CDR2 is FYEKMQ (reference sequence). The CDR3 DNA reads TGTGCCAGCAGCTACCTGACAGGGGGGGAAGAGACCCAGTACTTC. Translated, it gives CASSYLTGGEETQYF.

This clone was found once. CDR3 amino acids: CASSIGEGQPQHF. The CDR3 DNA reads as TGTGCCAGTAGTATAGGCGAGGGACAGCCCCAGCATTTT. The chain joins TRBV19 to TRBJ1-5, with unresolved D. This CDR3 spans 13 amino acids. Trimming removed 1 base from V and 7 bases from J, with 8 bases in between. Germline CDR1 reads LNHDA; CDR2 reads SQIVND (reference sequence).

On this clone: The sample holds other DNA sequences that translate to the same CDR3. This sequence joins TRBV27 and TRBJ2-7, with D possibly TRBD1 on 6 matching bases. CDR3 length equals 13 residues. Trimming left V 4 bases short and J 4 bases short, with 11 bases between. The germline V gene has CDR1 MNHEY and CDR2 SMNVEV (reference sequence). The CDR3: CASSSAQGYEQYF. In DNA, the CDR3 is TGTGCCAGCAGTTCCGCACAGGGTTACGAGCAGTACTTC.

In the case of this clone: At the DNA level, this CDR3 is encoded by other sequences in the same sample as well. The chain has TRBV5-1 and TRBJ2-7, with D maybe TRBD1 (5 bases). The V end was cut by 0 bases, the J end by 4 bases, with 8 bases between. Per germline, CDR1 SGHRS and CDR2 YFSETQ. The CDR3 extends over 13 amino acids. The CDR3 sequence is CASSLATAYEQYF. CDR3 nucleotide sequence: TGCGCCAGCAGCTTGGCGACAGCATACGAGCAGTACTTC. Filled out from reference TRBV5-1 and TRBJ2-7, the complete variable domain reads KAGVTQTPRYLIKTRGQQVTLSCSPISGHRSVSWYQQTPGQGLQFLFEYFSETQRNKGNFPGRFSGRQFSNSRSEMNVSTLELGDSALYLCASSLATAYEQYFGPGTRLTVT.

The CDR3 DNA follows: TGCGCCAGCAGCCAAGAAACAACGCTAGGTTATGGCTACACCTTC. This gives the protein CASSQETTLGYGYTF. The chain links TRBV4-1 to TRBJ1-2; D is unresolved. Trimming cost V 0 bases and J 5 bases, with 13 bases left between them. The CDR3 has 15 residues. Germline V CDR1 and CDR2: MGHRA, YSYEKL.

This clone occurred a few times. CDR3 sequence: CASSLKPVGLGGNTIYF. The CDR3 DNA follows: TGTGCCAGCAGCTTAAAACCCGTGGGTTTAGGTGGAAACACCATATATTTT. J is TRBJ1-3 and V is TRBV7-9; no reliable D call. This CDR3 region has 17 residues. CDR1 SEHNR and CDR2 FQNEAQ come from the germline V gene (reference sequence). Trimming took 2 bases from V and 3 from J, leaving 17 bases between them.

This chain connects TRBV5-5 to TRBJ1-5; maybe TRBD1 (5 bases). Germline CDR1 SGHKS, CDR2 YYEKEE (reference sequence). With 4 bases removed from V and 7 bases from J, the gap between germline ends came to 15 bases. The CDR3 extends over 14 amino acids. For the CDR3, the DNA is TGTGCCAGCAGCCTAACCCCAGGGACCCAGCCCCAGCATTTT. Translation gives CASSLTPGTQPQHF.

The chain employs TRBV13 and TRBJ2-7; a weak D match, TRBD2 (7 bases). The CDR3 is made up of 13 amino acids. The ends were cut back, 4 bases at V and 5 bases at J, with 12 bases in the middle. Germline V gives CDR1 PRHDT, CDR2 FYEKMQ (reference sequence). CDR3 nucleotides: TGTGCCAGCAGCTGGGGGGGCGCCAACGAGCAGTACTTC. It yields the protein CASSWGGANEQYF.